A selection of T cell receptor beta chains follows, all from one sample in a study of regulatory T cells in long-lasting Graves disease. Each CDR3 protein is one row after TCRdb ran MiXCR on the multiplex PCR reads. The sample yields 350,000 to 500,000 distinct CDR3 sequences, 21% seen once. Sample: peripheral blood mononuclear cells (PBMCs), taken when the disease was refractory, from a patient treated with antithyroid drugs. These TCRs come from a female donor with Graves disease. CDR3s include the opening cysteine and the closing phenylalanine or tryptophan. The D gene is left open where the match is weak. Clone size is not always given. Where it is, it says once, few, many or a class for expanded clones.

clone_size	v_call	d_call	j_call	cdr3_nt	cdr3_aa
.	TRBV2	.	TRBJ2-3	TGTGCCAGCAGTGTTGAGGGGCACTCAGATACGCAGTATTTT	CASSVEGHSDTQYF
many	TRBV10-2	TRBD1	TRBJ2-5	TGCGCCAGCACCCCAGGGGGGACCCAGTACTTC	CASTPGGTQYF
.	TRBV7-6	TRBD2	TRBJ2-4	TGTGCCAGCAGCCCGGGGGGGGGTACTGACATTCAGTACTTC	CASSPGGGTDIQYF
.	TRBV5-1	TRBD1	TRBJ1-1	TGCGCCAGCAGCCCGGGGGGGACAGGGGATACTGAAGCTTTCTTT	CASSPGGTGDTEAFF
few	TRBV5-1	TRBD2	TRBJ2-7	TGCGCCAGCAGCTTTGGGCGGGAGGCTTACTTTTCCTACGAGCAGTACTTC	CASSFGREAYFSYEQYF
many	TRBV27	TRBD1	TRBJ1-1	TGTGCCAGCAGTCTGACCGGGACAGGGGGTGTAGCTTTCTTT	CASSLTGTGGVAFF
.	TRBV20-1	.	TRBJ2-3	TGCAGTGCTAGATTGGCAGGGATGGTCGCAGATACGCAGTATTTT	CSARLAGMVADTQYF
few	TRBV5-1	.	TRBJ2-6	TGCGCCAGCAGCTTGGAACCACGGGACACTGGGGCCAACGTCCTGACTTTC	CASSLEPRDTGANVLTF
few	TRBV19	TRBD1	TRBJ1-1	TGTGCCAGTGCAATCGGGACAGGGTCTCATCTTGCTTTCTTT	CASAIGTGSHLAFF
few	TRBV3-1	.	TRBJ1-4	.	CASSRATSGRGDSPLHF
many	TRBV12-3/TRBV12-4	TRBD2	TRBJ2-5	TGTGCCAGCAGTTTAGTGACTAGCGGGCAAGAGACCCAGTACTTC	CASSLVTSGQETQYF
many	TRBV5-1	.	TRBJ2-7	TGCGCCAGCAGAGATGGCGTGGGATCTTCTAGTTACGAGCAGTACTTC	CASRDGVGSSSYEQYF
.	TRBV10-2	.	TRBJ2-7	TGCGCCACCGCGTTAATTTACGAGCAGTACTTC	CATALIYEQYF
.	TRBV29-1	.	TRBJ2-2	TGCAGCGTTGAACAGGGACGGACCGGGGAGCTGTTTTTT	CSVEQGRTGELFF
.	TRBV20-1	.	TRBJ2-2	TGCAGTGCTAGACCCCTGTCAGTGCCCGGGGAGCTGTTTTTT	CSARPLSVPGELFF
many	TRBV28	.	TRBJ1-2	TGTGCCAGCTGGGGGCAGGGGCTATCGGGCTACACCTTC	CASWGQGLSGYTF
few	TRBV28	.	TRBJ2-1	TGTGCCAGCAGTCCGGCGGCCAGCTCCTACAATGAGCAGTTCTTC	CASSPAASSYNEQFF
.	TRBV5-4	.	TRBJ2-2	TGTGCCAGCAGCTTTTCGGGGGCGAGGGGGACCGGGGAGCTGTTTTTT	CASSFSGARGTGELFF
many	TRBV18	.	TRBJ2-5	TGTGCCAGCTCACTAGACAAGATTCAAGAGACCCAGTACTTC	CASSLDKIQETQYF
.	TRBV20-1	TRBD1	TRBJ2-7	TGCAGTGCTAGAGTCTCCGGGACAGGTTCCTACGAGCAGTACTTC	CSARVSGTGSYEQYF
many	TRBV28	TRBD2	TRBJ2-7	TGTGCCAGCATGGCGGGAGGGCCGGACGAGCAGTACTTC	CASMAGGPDEQYF
.	TRBV11-2	.	TRBJ1-1	TGTGCCAGCAGCTTAAGTAGGGGGTCTGAAGCTTTCTTT	CASSLSRGSEAFF
many	TRBV12-3/TRBV12-4	.	TRBJ1-4	TGTGCCAGCAGTTCAGGGAACTCTGCCCTGTTTTTT	CASSSGNSALFF
few	TRBV5-5	.	TRBJ2-7	TGTGCCAGCAGCTTGATCCAGGGCTCTTACGAGCAGTACTTC	CASSLIQGSYEQYF
.	TRBV19	TRBD1	TRBJ1-5	TGTGCCAGTAGTATAGGAACCGGGACAGGGGATCAGCCCCAGCATTTT	CASSIGTGTGDQPQHF
.	TRBV18	.	TRBJ1-4	TGTGCCAGCTCACCGGCCGAGGGGAGGAATGAAAAACTGTTTTTT	CASSPAEGRNEKLFF
.	TRBV4-2	TRBD2	TRBJ2-3	TGTGCCGGCAGCCAAGAACTAGCGGGAGGGGCAGATACGCAGTATTTT	CAGSQELAGGADTQYF
many	TRBV11-2	TRBD1	TRBJ1-1	TGTGCCAGCAGCCGACGGACAGGGGGTACTGTTGACACTGAAGCTTTCTTT	CASSRRTGGTVDTEAFF
.	TRBV5-1	TRBD2	TRBJ2-7	TGCGCCAGCAGCTTGGACCTTAGCGGGAGCACCTACGAGCAGTACTTC	CASSLDLSGSTYEQYF
many	TRBV15	TRBD1	TRBJ2-5	TGTGCCACCAGCAGCCTCGGACAGGGGGGATTGGGAGAGACCCAGTACTTC	CATSSLGQGGLGETQYF
many	TRBV28	.	TRBJ1-5	TGTGCCAGCAGTTGGAGGGGTCAGCCCCAGCATTTT	CASSWRGQPQHF
many	TRBV9	.	TRBJ2-5	TGTGCCAGCAGCGTAGGAGGGAGTGATTCTGAGACCCAGTACTTC	CASSVGGSDSETQYF
.	TRBV7-9	TRBD1	TRBJ1-1	TGTGCCAGCAGCTTAGAGGGACAGGTTCCTAGGGCCCCTGAAGCTTTCTTT	CASSLEGQVPRAPEAFF
.	TRBV20-1	.	TRBJ2-3	TGCAGTGCTAGGGTAGTCGCGTCGGGGACAGATACGCAGTATTTT	CSARVVASGTDTQYF
once	TRBV6-1	.	TRBJ1-2	TGTGCCAGCAGTGAAGCGCCAGGGGACGGTGAAGGCTACACCTTC	CASSEAPGDGEGYTF
many	TRBV4-1	.	TRBJ1-2	TGCGCCAGCAGCCAAGGTACAGGGACCAACTATGGCTACACCTTC	CASSQGTGTNYGYTF
few	TRBV12-3/TRBV12-4	.	TRBJ2-1	TGTGCCAGCAGTCGCCCTAGTAGGGGCAATGAGCAGTTCTTC	CASSRPSRGNEQFF
few	TRBV20-1	.	TRBJ2-7	TGCAGTGCTAGAGATCTACGGGTCTCAGTCTACGAGCAGTACTTC	CSARDLRVSVYEQYF
few	TRBV20-1	.	TRBJ2-7	TGCAGTGCAGATACCGACGGCTCCTACGAGCAGTACTTC	CSADTDGSYEQYF
.	TRBV5-6	.	TRBJ2-2	TGTGCCAGCAGGCTGTTGGGCGGGGAGCTGTTTTTT	CASRLLGGELFF
many	TRBV12-5	TRBD1	TRBJ2-3	TGTGCTAGTGGTCGCCGGGACAGGGCGGATACGCAGTATTTT	CASGRRDRADTQYF
.	TRBV20-1	TRBD1	TRBJ1-5	TGCAGTGCTAGACGCCTGACAGGGAGCAACAATCAGCCCCAGCATTTT	CSARRLTGSNNQPQHF
many	TRBV15	.	TRBJ2-7	TGTGCCACCAGCAGAGATGTGGGCGGGGGCGCCGAGCAGTACTTC	CATSRDVGGGAEQYF
.	TRBV15	TRBD1	TRBJ2-7	TGTGCCACCAGCAGAACCACCGGGACAGCCTACGAGCAGTACTTC	CATSRTTGTAYEQYF
.	TRBV5-1	.	TRBJ2-7	TGCGCCAGCAGCGACCGGCGTGAGCAGTACTTC	CASSDRREQYF
few	TRBV10-2	.	TRBJ1-1	TGCGCCAGCAGTGACCAACCCCCTAGGAACACTGAAGCTTTCTTT	CASSDQPPRNTEAFF
few	TRBV20-1	.	TRBJ1-2	TGCAGTGCTGGCCGGGACACCTCAGGCAACACCTTC	CSAGRDTSGNTF
.	TRBV30	.	TRBJ2-7	TGTGCCTGGAGCCACCGTCTAGCCATCTACGAGCAGTACTTC	CAWSHRLAIYEQYF
many	TRBV2	.	TRBJ1-4	TGTGCCAGCAGTCTACGGAGAGGGGAAAAACTGTTTTTT	CASSLRRGEKLFF
few	TRBV3-1	.	TRBJ1-2	TGTGCCAGCAGCCCGAGTGCGGCCTATGGCTACACCTTC	CASSPSAAYGYTF
.	TRBV7-9	.	TRBJ2-1	TGTGCCAGCAGCCGCGGCCAGTGGAATGAGCAGTTCTTC	CASSRGQWNEQFF
many	TRBV7-2	.	TRBJ2-2	TGTGCCAGCAGCTTTCAACACACCGGGGAGCTGTTTTTT	CASSFQHTGELFF
many	TRBV12-3/TRBV12-4	.	TRBJ1-4	TGTGCCAGCAGTTTAGGACCTTCGGGGGGAAAAGAGGAAAAACTGTTTTTT	CASSLGPSGGKEEKLFF